The next 2 T cell receptor beta chains were all read from a single sample in a study of control samples from healthy donors and cancer patients. Method: immunoSEQ multiplex PCR; TCRdb's copy keeps in-frame clones and lacks some. The sample records 190,000 or so clones, 90% to 95% being singletons. Sequenced: blood. These receptors all come from a man aged 18 to 30 in good health.

In DNA form, the CDR3 reads TGTGCCAGCAGCTTGGGGAGGGGTTTCCTCACCGGGGAGCTGTTTTTT. This gives the protein CASSLGRGFLTGELFF. The V gene is TRBV5-8, the J gene TRBJ2-2, with D tentatively TRBD2 (6 bases). CDR3 length: 16 amino acids. CDR1 and CDR2 from the germline V gene are SGHTS and YDEGEE. Trimming shortened V by 0 bases and J by 4 bases, and 13 bases separated the two germline ends.

For this clone: Relative to the germline gene, one junction end is altered; a read error may explain this. This rearrangement joins TRBV7-6 to TRBJ2-3, with TRBD1 matching 12 bases. CDR1 is SGHVS, CDR2 FNYEAQ, per germline. CDR3 size: 17 residues. The CDR3 DNA reads as TGTGCCAGCAGCTTAATTGCCGGGACAGGGGGCACCGATACGCAGTATTTT. This gives the protein CASSLIAGTGGTDTQYF.